The 26 T cell receptor beta chains presented below share a single source sample, sequenced in a study of lymphopenia after photon versus proton radiotherapy. Measured with immunoSEQ multiplex PCR; TCRdb has only the in-frame clones, and not every one. This sample has some 29,000 clones, with approximately 85% found just once. Sequenced material: peripheral blood, taken from a patient treated with photon-based radiotherapy. The origin of the receptors is a man aged 45 to 65 with gastric cancer.

In this sample, this clone turned up a few times. The genes are TRBV6-1 and TRBJ2-5; 11 bases line up with TRBD2. Germline trimming cut 8 bases from V and 2 bases from J; bases unmatched to any gene: 4. This CDR3 comprises 14 residues. CDR1 and CDR2 (germline): MNHNS, SASEGT. The CDR3 DNA is TGTGCCAGCTTGAGACTAGCGGGACAAGAGACCCAGTACTTC. Protein: CASLRLAGQETQYF.

V usage is TRBV2 and J usage is TRBJ1-2, with TRBD1 matching over 7 bases. Germline CDR1 reads SNHLY; CDR2 reads FYNNEI. This CDR3 is built from 12 residues. V was clipped by 7 bases and J by 7 bases; unmatched bases: 6. The CDR3 region is CASTRQGSGYTF. CDR3 sequence (DNA): TGTGCCAGCACTCGACAGGGCTCTGGCTACACCTTC.

V gene TRBV30 combines with J gene TRBJ2-5, with a weak D call TRBD2 (6 bases). V was cut by 1 base and J by 2 bases, with 8 bases left in between. CDR1 GTSNPN and CDR2 SVGIG come from the germline V gene (reference sequence). The CDR3 is 13 residues long. CDR3 nucleotide sequence: TGTGCCTGGAGTGCGGGACTTCAAGAGACCCAGTACTTC. Translation gives CAWSAGLQETQYF.

The CDR3 loop is CAIKSQDQGNEKLFF. The CDR3, as DNA: TGTGCCATCAAATCACAGGATCAGGGGAATGAAAAACTGTTTTTT. The rearrangement uses TRBV10-3 and TRBJ1-4; possibly TRBD1 for D (6 bases). The CDR3 spans 15 residues. Germline lookup yields CDR1 ENHRY and CDR2 SYGVKD. V lost 7 bases and J lost 5, with 17 bases in between.

The rearrangement links TRBV5-6 to TRBJ2-6; the match to TRBD1 covers 7 bases. Germline assignment: CDR1 SGHDT and CDR2 YYEEEE. The CDR3 runs 19 residues. The V segment lost 0 bases and the J segment 1 base; nucleotides outside the gene matches: 10. The CDR3 protein is CASSLVGSRGRSGANVLTF. CDR3 sequence (DNA): TGTGCCAGCAGCTTGGTGGGGAGCAGGGGGAGATCTGGGGCCAACGTCCTGACTTTC.

The chain joins TRBV6-1 to TRBJ2-4, with 7 bases identical to TRBD2. The CDR3 runs to 16 residues. V lost 0 bases and J lost 0; bases outside the gene matches: 2. Germline-derived CDR1 and CDR2 are MNHNS and SASEGT. Here the CDR3 reads CASSEAWGGAKNIQYF. The CDR3 DNA reads TGTGCCAGCAGTGAAGCGTGGGGGGGAGCCAAAAACATTCAGTACTTC.

This clone was recorded a few times. The rearrangement links TRBV7-2 to TRBJ1-2; D is unclear. This CDR3 spans 11 amino acids. Trimming took off 2 bases at V and 7 bases at J, with 5 bases between the two ends. CDR1 and CDR2 from the germline V gene are SGHTA and FQGNSA. The CDR3, as DNA: TGTGCCAGCAGCTTATGGGGTGGCTACACCTTC. Its protein is CASSLWGGYTF. The full variable domain, with the rest looked up from reference TRBV7-2 and TRBJ1-2, is GAGVSQSPSNKVTEKGKDVELRCDPISGHTALYWYRQSLGQGLEFLIYFQGNSAPDKSGLPSDRFSAERTGGSVSTLTIQRTQQEDSAVYLCASSLWGGYTFGSGTRLTVV.

The chain carries TRBV6-1 and TRBJ1-3, with D possibly being TRBD1 (6 bases). The CDR3 length is 16 residues. The V and J ends lost 2 bases and 4 bases respectively, with 15 bases between them. Looked up from germline, CDR1 is MNHNS and CDR2 is SASEGT. CDR3 region: CASSEWRGARGNTIYF. CDR3 nucleotides: TGTGCCAGCAGTGAATGGCGGGGGGCGCGAGGAAACACCATATATTTT.

V gene TRBV10-3 combines with J gene TRBJ1-1; 10 bases are a match to TRBD1. The germline V gene encodes CDR1 ENHRY and CDR2 SYGVKD. The CDR3 has 14 residues. V gave up 10 bases and J gave up 1 base; unmatched junction bases: 6. The DNA of the CDR3 is TGTGCCACCCGACAGGGGGCTGGGAACACTGAAGCTTTCTTT. Translation gives CATRQGAGNTEAFF.

The V call is TRBV15, the J call TRBJ1-2, with a possible D match to TRBD1 (5 bases). Trimming shortened V by 2 bases and J by 8 bases, and 15 bases separated the two germline ends. Germline V gene lookup returns CDR1 LNHNV and CDR2 YYDKDF (reference sequence). The CDR3 covers 14 residues. CDR3 sequence reads: CATSRPGAIEGYTF. The CDR3 nucleotides read TGTGCCACCAGCAGACCCGGGGCCATAGAGGGCTACACCTTC.

The chain is built from TRBV5-5 and TRBJ1-4; 8 bases are shared with TRBD1. V shed 2 bases, J shed 3 bases, and the junction held 9 bases outside the gene matches. Germline assignment: CDR1 SGHKS and CDR2 YYEKEE (reference sequence). The length of the CDR3 is 17 residues. CDR3 sequence reads: CASSFRTGGQSNEKLFF. CDR3 nucleotide sequence: TGTGCCAGCAGCTTTCGAACAGGGGGACAGTCTAATGAAAAACTGTTTTTT. The full variable domain, in which reference TRBV5-5 and TRBJ1-4 provide the parts outside the CDR3, is DAGVTQSPTHLIKTRGQQVTLRCSPISGHKSVSWYQQVLGQGPQFIFQYYEKEERGRGNFPDRFSARQFPNYSSELNVNALLLGDSALYLCASSFRTGGQSNEKLFFGSGTQLSVL.

CDR3 amino acids: CASSPQGGRTQYF. The CDR3 nucleotides are TGTGCCAGCAGTCCCCAGGGGGGGAGGACCCAGTACTTC. The chain recombines TRBV27 with TRBJ2-5; D is tentatively TRBD1 or TRBD2 (7 bases each). Germline V gives CDR1 MNHEY, CDR2 SMNVEV (reference sequence). V was pared by 5 bases and J by 7 bases, with 14 bases between. The CDR3 loop spans 13 amino acids.

The gene calls are TRBV7-7 and TRBJ2-2; a weak D match, TRBD2 (5 bases). The CDR3 spans 16 residues. Per germline, CDR1 SSHAT and CDR2 FNYEAQ (reference sequence). V gave up 6 bases and J gave up 2 bases, with 16 bases separating them. The chain's CDR3 is CASSFSRTGNTGELFF. CDR3 coding DNA: TGTGCCAGCAGTTTTTCCAGGACTGGAAACACCGGGGAGCTGTTTTTT.

This clone was observed a handful of times. This rearrangement joins TRBV29-1 to TRBJ2-7; D unclear. The length of the CDR3 is 12 residues. The ends were cut back, 1 base at V and 2 bases at J, with 6 bases in the middle. The germline V gene has CDR1 SQVTM and CDR2 ANQGSEA. The CDR3, as DNA: TGCAGCGTTGAAGTAGGCCCCTACGAGCAGTACTTC. It yields the protein CSVEVGPYEQYF.

This chain joins TRBV6-1 and TRBJ2-2, with 8 nucleotides matching TRBD1. The germline V gene encodes CDR1 MNHNS and CDR2 SASEGT. The V segment lost 2 bases and the J segment 2 bases; nucleotides outside the gene matches: 4. The CDR3 contains 16 residues. The CDR3 DNA follows: TGTGCCAGCAGTGAATCCGCAGGGGGCAACACCGGGGAGCTGTTTTTT. It translates to CASSESAGGNTGELFF.

This clone was seen only a few times. The chain employs TRBV5-1 and TRBJ1-2; D is perhaps TRBD1 (5 bases). Germline values: CDR1 SGHRS, CDR2 YFSETQ. Trimming removed 0 bases at V and 5 bases at J, with 17 bases between. The length of the CDR3 is 16 residues. In DNA form, the CDR3 reads TGCGCCAGCAGCTTGGGGGGCGACAGACCTGAGTATGGCTACACCTTC. It is translated as CASSLGGDRPEYGYTF.

This rearrangement joins TRBV2 to TRBJ2-1; maybe TRBD1 (5 bases). CDR3 length equals 13 residues. Germline V gene lookup returns CDR1 SNHLY and CDR2 FYNNEI. V lost 2 bases to trimming and J lost 10 bases, with 12 bases between them. The CDR3 sequence: CASSETRVYEQFF. CDR3 DNA sequence: TGTGCCAGCAGTGAAACCAGGGTATACGAGCAGTTCTTC.

The chain uses TRBV6-5 and TRBJ1-1, with D tentatively TRBD1 (6 bases). V was trimmed by 6 bases and J by 0 bases, leaving 8 bases between them. Looked up from germline, CDR1 is MNHEY and CDR2 is SVGAGI. The CDR3 sequence is 13 residues long. CDR3 sequence reads: CASSRTVNTEAFF. Written as DNA, the CDR3 is TGTGCCAGCAGCCGGACAGTGAACACTGAAGCTTTCTTT.

This chain uses TRBV21-1 with TRBJ2-5. TRBV21-1 is noted as a pseudogene. CDR3 length: 12 amino acids. The CDR3: CASSTQWGTQYF. The DNA for the CDR3 is TGTGCCAGCAGCACTCAATGGGGGACCCAGTACTTC.

Concerning this clone: Mismatch with germline at one junction end may stem from a read error. The rearrangement joins TRBV6-1 to TRBJ1-5; 9 bases are a match to TRBD1. The CDR3 runs 17 residues. CDR1 and CDR2 (germline): MNHNS, SASEGT. The CDR3: CASTEGRGQGIPQPQHF. As DNA, the CDR3 is TGTGCCAGCACTGAAGGTCGAGGACAGGGGATCCCTCAGCCCCAGCATTTT.

This clone appeared a few times. The rearrangement joins TRBV5-1 to TRBJ1-2; the D is unclear. Germline CDR1 and CDR2: SGHRS and YFSETQ. CDR3 length: 11 amino acids. V was clipped by 5 bases and J by 3 bases, with 5 bases between them. DNA for the CDR3: TGCGCCAGCAGTGAGGACTATGGCTACACCTTC. As protein: CASSEDYGYTF.

CDR3 loop: CATSRARNTEAFF. CDR3 nucleotides: TGTGCCACCAGCAGAGCGCGGAACACTGAAGCTTTCTTT. The chain employs TRBV15 and TRBJ1-1, with D unclear. The CDR3 length is 13 residues. V lost 1 base and J 1 base, leaving 4 bases between the germline ends. Germline V gene lookup returns CDR1 LNHNV and CDR2 YYDKDF (reference sequence).

In this sample, this clone turned up a few times. The rearrangement links TRBV19 to TRBJ1-2, with D possibly being TRBD1 (5 bases). Trimming shortened V by 7 bases and J by 3 bases, and 12 bases separated the two germline ends. Germline-derived CDR1 and CDR2 are LNHDA and SQIVND (reference sequence). The CDR3 contains 13 residues. In DNA form, the CDR3 reads TGTGCCAGTACGGGGGAGTTTGACTATGGCTACACCTTC. Protein product: CASTGEFDYGYTF.

The chain couples TRBV10-2 to TRBJ1-1, with 7 positions matching TRBD1. V shed 9 bases, J shed 10 bases, and the junction held 14 bases outside the gene matches. Germline V gene sequence: CDR1 WSHSY, CDR2 SAAADI. The CDR3 is 13 amino acids. CDR3 region: CASTRGREEGAFF. CDR3 coding DNA: TGCGCCAGTACTAGGGGGCGGGAAGAGGGAGCTTTCTTT.

V usage is TRBV5-6 and J usage is TRBJ2-7; D remains unclear. V shed 4 bases and J shed 3 bases, with 17 bases lying between them. Germline lookup yields CDR1 SGHDT and CDR2 YYEEEE. This CDR3 comprises 15 residues. In DNA form, the CDR3 reads TGTGCCAGCAGCGCCTCAAGTACATGGGGCTACGAGCAGTACTTC. Encoded protein: CASSASSTWGYEQYF.

The chain couples TRBV7-8 to TRBJ2-2; 8 bases fit TRBD1. Germline assignment: CDR1 SGHVS and CDR2 FQNEAQ. The CDR3 spans 17 residues. The trim removed 0 bases at V and 2 bases at J, leaving 5 bases unmatched. In nucleotides, the CDR3 is TGTGCCAGCAGCTTAGCATTGGGGACAGGCAACACCGGGGAGCTGTTTTTT. This gives the protein CASSLALGTGNTGELFF.